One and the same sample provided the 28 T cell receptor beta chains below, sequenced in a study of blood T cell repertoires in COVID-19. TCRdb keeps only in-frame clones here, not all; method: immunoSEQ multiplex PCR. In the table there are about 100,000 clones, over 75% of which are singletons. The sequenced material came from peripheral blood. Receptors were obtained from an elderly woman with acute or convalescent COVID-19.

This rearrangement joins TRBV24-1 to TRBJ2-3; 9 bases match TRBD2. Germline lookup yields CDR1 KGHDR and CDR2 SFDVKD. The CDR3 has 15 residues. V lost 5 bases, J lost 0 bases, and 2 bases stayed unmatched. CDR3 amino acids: CATSATSGSTDTQYF. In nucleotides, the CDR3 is TGTGCCACCAGTGCCACTAGCGGGAGCACAGATACGCAGTATTTT.

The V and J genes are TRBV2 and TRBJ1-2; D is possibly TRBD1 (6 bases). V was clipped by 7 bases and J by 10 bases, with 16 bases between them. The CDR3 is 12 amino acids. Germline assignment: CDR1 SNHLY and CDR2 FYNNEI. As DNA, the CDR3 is TGTGCCAGCATGGGGGCAGGGACCCTCTACACCTTC. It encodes CASMGAGTLYTF.

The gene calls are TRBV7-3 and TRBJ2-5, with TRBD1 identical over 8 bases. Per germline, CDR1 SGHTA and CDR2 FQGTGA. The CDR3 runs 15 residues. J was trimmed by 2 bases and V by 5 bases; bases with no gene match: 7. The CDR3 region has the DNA TGTGCCAGCAGCCAACAGACAGGGGCTCAAGAGACCCAGTACTTC. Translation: CASSQQTGAQETQYF.

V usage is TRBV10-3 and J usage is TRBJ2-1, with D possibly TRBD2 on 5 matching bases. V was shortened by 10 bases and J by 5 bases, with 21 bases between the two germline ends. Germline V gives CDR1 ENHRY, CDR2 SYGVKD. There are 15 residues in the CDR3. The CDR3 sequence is CATDSGKRENNEQFF. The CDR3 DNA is TGTGCCACCGACTCGGGAAAGAGGGAAAACAATGAGCAGTTCTTC.

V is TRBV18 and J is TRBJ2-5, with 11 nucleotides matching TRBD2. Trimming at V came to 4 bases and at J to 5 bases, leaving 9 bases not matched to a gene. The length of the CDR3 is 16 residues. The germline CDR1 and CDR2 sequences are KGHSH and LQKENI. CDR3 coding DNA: TGTGCCAGCTCACTGAAGGCACTAGCGGGAGCGGAGACCCAGTACTTC. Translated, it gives CASSLKALAGAETQYF.

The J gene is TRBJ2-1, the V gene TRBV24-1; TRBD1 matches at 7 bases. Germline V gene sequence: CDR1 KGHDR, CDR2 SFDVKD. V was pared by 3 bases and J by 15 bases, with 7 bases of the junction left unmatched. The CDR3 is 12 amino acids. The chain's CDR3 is CATSDPGQAWFF. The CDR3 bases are TGTGCCACCAGTGATCCCGGACAGGCTTGGTTCTTC.

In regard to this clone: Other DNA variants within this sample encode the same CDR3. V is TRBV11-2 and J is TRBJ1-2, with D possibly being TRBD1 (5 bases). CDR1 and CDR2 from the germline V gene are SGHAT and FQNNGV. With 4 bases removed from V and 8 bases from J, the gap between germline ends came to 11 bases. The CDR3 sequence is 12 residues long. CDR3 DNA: TGTGCCAGCAGCTGGGGGGGAGACGGCTACACCTTC. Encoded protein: CASSWGGDGYTF.

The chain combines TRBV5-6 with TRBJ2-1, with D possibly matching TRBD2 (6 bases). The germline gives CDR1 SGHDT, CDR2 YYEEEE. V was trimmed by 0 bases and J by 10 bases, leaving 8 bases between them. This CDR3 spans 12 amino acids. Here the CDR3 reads CASSLAAGEQFF. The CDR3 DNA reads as TGTGCCAGCAGCTTGGCGGCGGGGGAGCAGTTCTTC.

The CDR3 nucleotides read TGTGCCAGCTCACCGAACAGGGGCACCTCGGAGGGCTACACCTTC. Translating gives CASSPNRGTSEGYTF. The rearrangement joins TRBV18 to TRBJ1-2; 7 nucleotides align to TRBD1. Trimming at V came to 3 bases and at J to 8 bases, leaving 12 bases not matched to a gene. The CDR3 totals 15 residues. Germline CDR1 KGHSH, CDR2 LQKENI.

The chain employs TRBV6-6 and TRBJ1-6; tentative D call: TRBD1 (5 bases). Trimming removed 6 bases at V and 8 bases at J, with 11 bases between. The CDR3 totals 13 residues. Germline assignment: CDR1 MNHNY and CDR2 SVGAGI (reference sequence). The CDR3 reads CASSPGGDSPLHF. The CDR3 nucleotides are TGTGCCAGCAGCCCCGGGGGGGATTCACCCCTCCACTTT.

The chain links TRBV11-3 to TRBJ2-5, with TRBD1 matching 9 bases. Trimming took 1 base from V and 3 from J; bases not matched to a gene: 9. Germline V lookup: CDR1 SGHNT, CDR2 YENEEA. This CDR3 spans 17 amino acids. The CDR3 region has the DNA TGTGCCAGCAGCTTAGGGACCCGGGACAGGGTTGAAGAGACCCAGTACTTC. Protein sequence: CASSLGTRDRVEETQYF. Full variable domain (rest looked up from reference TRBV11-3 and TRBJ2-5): EAGVVQSPRYKIIEKKQPVAFWCNPISGHNTLYWYLQNLGQGPELLIRYENEEAVDDSQLPKDRFSAERLKGVDSTLKIQPAELGDSAVYLCASSLGTRDRVEETQYFGPGTRLLVL.

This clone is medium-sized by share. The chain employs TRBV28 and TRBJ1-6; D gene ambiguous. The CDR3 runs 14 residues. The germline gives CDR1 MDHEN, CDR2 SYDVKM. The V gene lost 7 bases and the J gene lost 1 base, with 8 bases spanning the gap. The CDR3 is CASKGESYNSPLHF. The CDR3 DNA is TGTGCCAGCAAGGGAGAGTCCTATAATTCACCCCTCCACTTT.

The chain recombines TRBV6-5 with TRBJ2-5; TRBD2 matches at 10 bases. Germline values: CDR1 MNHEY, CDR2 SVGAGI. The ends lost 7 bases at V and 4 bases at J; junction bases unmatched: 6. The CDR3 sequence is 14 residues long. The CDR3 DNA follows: TGTGCCAGCACCATTACTAGCGGGACAGAGACCCAGTACTTC. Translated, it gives CASTITSGTETQYF.

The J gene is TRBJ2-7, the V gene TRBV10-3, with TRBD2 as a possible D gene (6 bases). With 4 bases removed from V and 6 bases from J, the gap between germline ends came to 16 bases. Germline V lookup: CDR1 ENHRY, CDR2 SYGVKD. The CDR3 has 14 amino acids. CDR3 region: CAISGGRDVGEQYF. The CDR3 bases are TGTGCCATCAGTGGTGGGCGGGATGTTGGCGAGCAGTACTTC.

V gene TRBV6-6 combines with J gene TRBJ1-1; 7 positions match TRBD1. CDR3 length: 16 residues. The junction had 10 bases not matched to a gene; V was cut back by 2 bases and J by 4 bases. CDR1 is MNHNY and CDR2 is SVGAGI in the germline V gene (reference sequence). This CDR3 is CASSYPAGAGGTEAFF. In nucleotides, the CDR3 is TGTGCCAGCAGTTACCCAGCAGGGGCAGGGGGCACTGAAGCTTTCTTT.

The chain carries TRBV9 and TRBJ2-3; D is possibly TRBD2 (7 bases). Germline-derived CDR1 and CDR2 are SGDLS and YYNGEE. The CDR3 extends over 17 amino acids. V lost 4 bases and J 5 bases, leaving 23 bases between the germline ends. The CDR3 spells CASSPRGRGGEQDTQYF. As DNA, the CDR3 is TGTGCCAGCAGCCCCCGAGGTAGGGGGGGTGAACAAGATACGCAGTATTTT.

The DNA of the CDR3 is TGTGCCAGCAGCGTAGTTGCTAGCGGGAGAGATACGCAGTATTTT. Translation: CASSVVASGRDTQYF. This sequence joins TRBV9 and TRBJ2-3; 10 nucleotides agree with TRBD2. From germline, CDR1 is SGDLS and CDR2 YYNGEE. The CDR3 spans 15 residues. Trimming removed 0 bases from V and 5 bases from J; junction bases left unmatched: 3.

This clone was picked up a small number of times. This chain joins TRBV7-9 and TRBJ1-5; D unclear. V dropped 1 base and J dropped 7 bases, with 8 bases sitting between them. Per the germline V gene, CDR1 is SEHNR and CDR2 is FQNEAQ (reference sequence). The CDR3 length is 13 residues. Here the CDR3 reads CASSLGVGQPQHF. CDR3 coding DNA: TGTGCCAGCAGCTTAGGTGTGGGCCAGCCCCAGCATTTT. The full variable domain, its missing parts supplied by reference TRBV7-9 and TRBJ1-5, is DTGVSQNPRHKITKRGQNVTFRCDPISEHNRLYWYRQTLGQGPEFLTYFQNEAQLEKSRLLSDRFSAERPKGSFSTLEIQRTEQGDSAMYLCASSLGVGQPQHFGDGTRLSIL.

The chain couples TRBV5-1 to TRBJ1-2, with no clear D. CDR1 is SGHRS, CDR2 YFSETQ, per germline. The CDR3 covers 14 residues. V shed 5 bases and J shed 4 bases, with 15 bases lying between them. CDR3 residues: CASRSMRLTYGYTF. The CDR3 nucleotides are TGCGCCAGCAGATCGATGCGGTTAACCTATGGCTACACCTTC. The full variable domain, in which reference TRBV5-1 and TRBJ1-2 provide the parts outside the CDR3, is KAGVTQTPRYLIKTRGQQVTLSCSPISGHRSVSWYQQTPGQGLQFLFEYFSETQRNKGNFPGRFSGRQFSNSRSEMNVSTLELGDSALYLCASRSMRLTYGYTFGSGTRLTVV.

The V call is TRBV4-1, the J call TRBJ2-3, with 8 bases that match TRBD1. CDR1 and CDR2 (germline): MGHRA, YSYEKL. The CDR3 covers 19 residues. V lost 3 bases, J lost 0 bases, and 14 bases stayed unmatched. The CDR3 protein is CASSQIGLRRDRSTDTQYF. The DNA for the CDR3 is TGCGCCAGCAGCCAGATTGGTCTAAGACGGGACAGGAGCACAGATACGCAGTATTTT.

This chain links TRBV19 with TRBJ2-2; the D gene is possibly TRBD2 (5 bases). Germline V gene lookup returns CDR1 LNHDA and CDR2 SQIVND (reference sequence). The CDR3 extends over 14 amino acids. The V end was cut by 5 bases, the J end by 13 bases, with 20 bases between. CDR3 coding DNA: TGTGCCAGTAGTGCCGACACCCCCAGCGGCCTGCTGTTTTTT. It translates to CASSADTPSGLLFF.

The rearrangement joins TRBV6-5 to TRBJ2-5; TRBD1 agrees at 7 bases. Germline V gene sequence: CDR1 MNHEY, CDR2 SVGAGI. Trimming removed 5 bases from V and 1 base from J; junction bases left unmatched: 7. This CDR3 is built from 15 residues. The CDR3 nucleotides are TGTGCCAGCAGTCCTACGACAGGGACCCAAGAGACCCAGTACTTC. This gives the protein CASSPTTGTQETQYF.

The CDR3 region has the DNA TGTGCCAGCAGCCCCCCGGGACTAGCGGGAGGCGTTTACTTC. It codes for CASSPPGLAGGVYF. The chain carries TRBV7-2 and TRBJ2-5, with TRBD2 identical over 15 bases. Germline V gives CDR1 SGHTA, CDR2 FQGNSA. The CDR3 is 14 amino acids. Trimming at V came to 5 bases and at J to 14 bases, leaving 9 bases not matched to a gene.

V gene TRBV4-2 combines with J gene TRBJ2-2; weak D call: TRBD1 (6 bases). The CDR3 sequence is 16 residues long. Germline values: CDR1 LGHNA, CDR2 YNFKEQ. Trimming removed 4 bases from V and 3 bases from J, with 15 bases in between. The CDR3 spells CASSPAGTSDTGELFF. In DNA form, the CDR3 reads TGTGCCAGCAGCCCCGCCGGGACATCGGACACCGGGGAGCTGTTTTTT.

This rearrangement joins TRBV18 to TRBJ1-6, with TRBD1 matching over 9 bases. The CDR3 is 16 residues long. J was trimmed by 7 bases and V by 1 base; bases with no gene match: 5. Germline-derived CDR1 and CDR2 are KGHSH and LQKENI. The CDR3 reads CASSPQGQGGNSPLHF. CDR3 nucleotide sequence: TGTGCCAGCTCACCACAGGGACAGGGTGGGAATTCACCCCTCCACTTT.

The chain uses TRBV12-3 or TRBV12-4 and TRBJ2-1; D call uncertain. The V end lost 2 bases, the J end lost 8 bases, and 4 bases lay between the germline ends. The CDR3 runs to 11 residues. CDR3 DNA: TGTGCCAGCAGTTTAACTCATGAGCAGTTCTTC. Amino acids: CASSLTHEQFF.

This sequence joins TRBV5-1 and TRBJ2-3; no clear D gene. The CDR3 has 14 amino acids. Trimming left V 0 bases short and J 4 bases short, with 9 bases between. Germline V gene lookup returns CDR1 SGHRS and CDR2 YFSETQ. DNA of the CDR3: TGCGCCAGCAGCTTGGTTCAGGCTGCAGATACGCAGTATTTT. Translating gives CASSLVQAADTQYF.

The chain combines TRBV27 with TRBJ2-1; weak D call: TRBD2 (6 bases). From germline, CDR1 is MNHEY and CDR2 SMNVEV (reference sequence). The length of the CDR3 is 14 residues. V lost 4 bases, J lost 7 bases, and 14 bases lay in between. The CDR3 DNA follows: TGTGCCAGCAGTTCCGGGAGAGGGCCTAATGAGCAGTTCTTC. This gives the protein CASSSGRGPNEQFF.